The present entry profiles one TCR beta chain with its context. Primers targeting TRAV and TRBV primed first-strand cDNA, covering alpha and beta chains. TCRs underwent 15 to 25 PCR cycles of amplification with a constant-region primer and V-primer adapter. In vitro transcription served to amplify the mRNA that had been isolated. Each CDR3 protein is one row after TCRdb ran MiXCR on the reads. The sample comprises some 71,000 distinct CDR3 sequences, roughly 31% of which are singletons, and around 10% rests with the top ten. The data stem from a study of low-dose radiotherapy and immunotherapy resistance in tumors. Study at large: Those assigned to Cohort 2 were treated with 1 Gy per fraction every two weeks (13 Gy in total over 26 weeks). Administration of intravenous cyclophosphamide at 200 mg/m2 took place every two weeks, one day before radiation and immunotherapy. Every two weeks patients got nivolumab 240 mg flat dose, plus ipilimumab 1 mg/kg every six weeks, intravenously.

The CDR3 is made up of 15 amino acids. Germline lookup yields CDR1 SEHNR and CDR2 FQNEAQ (reference sequence). The V and J ends lost 4 bases and 1 base respectively, with 13 bases between them. The time point: before trial treatment. The chain has TRBV7-9 and TRBJ1-2; the D is unclear. The source is a female donor with ovarian cancer. The sample in question was PBMCs, obtained before treatment. The CDR3 loop is CASSWPLTVNYGYTF. The CDR3 DNA sequence: TGTGCCAGCAGCTGGCCCTTAACAGTTAACTATGGCTACACCTTC.